This paragraph covers one T cell receptor (beta chain) sequence. The repertoire was sequenced with immunoSEQ multiplex PCR; TCRdb's copy has only in-frame clones and lacks some. The sample gives 190,000 or so clones, over 80% of which show up once; more than 0.06% is in the top ten. This sample stems from a study of shared clonotypes between healthy human individuals. The germline V gene has CDR1 MNHEY and CDR2 SVGAGI. This CDR3 spans 14 amino acids. The specimen sequenced was naive CD4+ T cells sorted from blood. Regarding subset: CD45RA+ positively selected. The source of this sequence is a woman aged 30 to 39 in good health. V and J are TRBV6-5 and TRBJ2-5; D is perhaps TRBD1 (6 bases). Matching the DNA end better, TRBJ2-7 makes the J call doubtful. The CDR3 nucleotides read TGTGCCAGCAGTTACTCAAGGGGGTCCTACGAGCAGTACTTC. It is translated as CASSYSRGSYEQYF.